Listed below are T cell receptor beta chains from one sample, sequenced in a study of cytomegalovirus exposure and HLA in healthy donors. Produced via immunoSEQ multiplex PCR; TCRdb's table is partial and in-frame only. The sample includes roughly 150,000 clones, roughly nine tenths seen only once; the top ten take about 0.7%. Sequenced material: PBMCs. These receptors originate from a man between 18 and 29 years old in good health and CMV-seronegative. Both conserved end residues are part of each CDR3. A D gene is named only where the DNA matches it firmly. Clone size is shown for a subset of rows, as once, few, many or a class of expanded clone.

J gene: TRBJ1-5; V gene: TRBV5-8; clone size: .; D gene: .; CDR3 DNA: TGTGCCAGCAGCTTGGAAGGGGGTAGCAATCAGCCCCAGCATTTT; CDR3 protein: CASSLEGGSNQPQHF
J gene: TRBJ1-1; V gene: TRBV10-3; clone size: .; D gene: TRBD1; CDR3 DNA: TGTGCCATCAGTGATCGGACAGGGGCCATGCCTGAAGCTTTCTTT; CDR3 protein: CAISDRTGAMPEAFF
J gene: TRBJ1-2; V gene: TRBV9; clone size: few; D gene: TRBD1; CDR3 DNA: TGTGCCAGCAGCCCATCTGGACAGGCTTACTATGGCTACACCTTC; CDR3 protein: CASSPSGQAYYGYTF
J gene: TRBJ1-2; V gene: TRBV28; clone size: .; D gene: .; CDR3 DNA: TGTGCCAGCCTGCCACCTCAGAACTATGGCTACACCTTC; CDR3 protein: CASLPPQNYGYTF
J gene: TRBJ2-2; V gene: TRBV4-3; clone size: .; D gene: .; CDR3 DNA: TGCGCCAGCAGCCAAGGTACTTTGGACACCGGGGAGCTGTTTTTT; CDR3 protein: CASSQGTLDTGELFF
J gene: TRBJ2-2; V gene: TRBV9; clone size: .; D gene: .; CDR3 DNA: TGTGCCAGCAGCGCCCGGAGTTACACCGGGGAGCTGTTTTTT; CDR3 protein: CASSARSYTGELFF
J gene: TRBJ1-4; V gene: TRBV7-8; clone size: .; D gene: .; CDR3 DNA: TGTGCCAGCAGCTTATATGCTGGGTCGGGGGGCACTAATGAAAAACTGTTTTTT; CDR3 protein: CASSLYAGSGGTNEKLFF
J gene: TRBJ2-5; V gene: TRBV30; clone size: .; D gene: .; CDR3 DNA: TGTGCCTGGAGTGTATGGCATGGAGAGACCCAGTACTTC; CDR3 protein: CAWSVWHGETQYF
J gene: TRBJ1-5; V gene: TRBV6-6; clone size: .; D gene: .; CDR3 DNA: TGTGCCAGCAGTTACGTCGATCAGCCCCAGCATTTT; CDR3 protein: CASSYVDQPQHF
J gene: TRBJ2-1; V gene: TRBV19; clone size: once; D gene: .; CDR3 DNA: TGTGCCAGTAGTATCCCAGGGGTCCCCAACAATGAGCAGTTCTTC; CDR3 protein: CASSIPGVPNNEQFF
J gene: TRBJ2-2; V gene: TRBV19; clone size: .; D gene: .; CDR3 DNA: TGTGCCAGTCGGGCGAGGGGGCGGGGGAACACCGGGGAGCTGTTTTTT; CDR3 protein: CASRARGRGNTGELFF
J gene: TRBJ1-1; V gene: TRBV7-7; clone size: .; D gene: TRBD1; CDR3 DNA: TGTGCCAGCAGCAAAAGACAGGGTTCTGAAGCTTTCTTT; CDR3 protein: CASSKRQGSEAFF
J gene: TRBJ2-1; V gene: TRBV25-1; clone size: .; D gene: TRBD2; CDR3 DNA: TGTGCCAGCAGTGACCTTGGGACTAGCGGCAATGAGCAGTTCTTC; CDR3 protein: CASSDLGTSGNEQFF
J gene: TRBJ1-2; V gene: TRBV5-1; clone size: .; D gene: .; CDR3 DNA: TGCGCCAGCAGCTTGGCTGACAGCTATGGCTACACCTTC; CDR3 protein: CASSLADSYGYTF
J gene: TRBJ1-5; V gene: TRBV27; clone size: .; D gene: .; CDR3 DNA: TGTGCCAGCAGCCCCGCAGTGTATAGCAATCAGCCCCAGCATTTT; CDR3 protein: CASSPAVYSNQPQHF
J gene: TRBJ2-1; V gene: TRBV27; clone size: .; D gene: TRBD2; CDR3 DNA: TGTGCCAGCAGTTTATCGCGCGGGAGTAGGTACAATGAGCAGTTCTTC; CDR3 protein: CASSLSRGSRYNEQFF
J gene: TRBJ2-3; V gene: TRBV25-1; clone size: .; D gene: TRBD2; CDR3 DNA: TGTGCCAGCAGTGATGCCAGCGGGAGGGGGACAGATACGCAGTATTTT; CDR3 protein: CASSDASGRGTDTQYF
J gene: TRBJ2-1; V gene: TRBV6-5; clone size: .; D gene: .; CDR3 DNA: TGTGCCAGCAGTTACCGAGCGCGTAACAATGAGCAGTTCTTC; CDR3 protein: CASSYRARNNEQFF
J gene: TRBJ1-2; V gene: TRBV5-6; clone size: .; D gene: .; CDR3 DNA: TGTGCCAGCGGGCAGGGTTTAAATCCGGGTGGGTACACCTTC; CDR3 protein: CASGQGLNPGGYTF
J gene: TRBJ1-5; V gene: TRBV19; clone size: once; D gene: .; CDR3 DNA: TGTGCCAGTAGTATATTCACCAACAGGGTGCGTCAGCCCCAGCATTTT; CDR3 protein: CASSIFTNRVRQPQHF
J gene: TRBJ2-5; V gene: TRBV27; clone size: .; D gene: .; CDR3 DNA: TGTGCCAGCAGTTTCACAGTGCAAGAGACCCAGTACTTC; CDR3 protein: CASSFTVQETQYF
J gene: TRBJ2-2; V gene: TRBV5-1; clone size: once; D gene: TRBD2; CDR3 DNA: TGCGCCAGCACCAAGGGACTAGCGGGGGGCACCGGGGAGCTGTTTTTT; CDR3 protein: CASTKGLAGGTGELFF
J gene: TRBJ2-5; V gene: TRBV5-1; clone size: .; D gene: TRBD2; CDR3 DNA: TGCGCCAGCAGCTTCCAGGGACTAGCGGGGGGACTAATCCAAGAGACCCAGTACTTC; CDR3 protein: CASSFQGLAGGLIQETQYF
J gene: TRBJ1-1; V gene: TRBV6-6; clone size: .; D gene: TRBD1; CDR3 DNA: TGTGCCAGCACAACACAGGGGGCCGGGACTGAAGCTTTCTTT; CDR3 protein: CASTTQGAGTEAFF
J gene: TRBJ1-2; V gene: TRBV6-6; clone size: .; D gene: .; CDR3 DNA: TGTGCCAGCAGTCTCGGGAGCTATGGCTACACCTTC; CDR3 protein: CASSLGSYGYTF
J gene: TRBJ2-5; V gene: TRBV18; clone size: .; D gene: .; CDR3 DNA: TGTGCCAGCTCACCGTTGAGGGGGGGCGGAGAGACCCAGTACTTC; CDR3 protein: CASSPLRGGGETQYF
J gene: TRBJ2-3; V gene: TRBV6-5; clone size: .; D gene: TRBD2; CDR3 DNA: TGTGCCAGCAGTTTGTTAGCGGGGAGCACAGATACGCAGTATTTT; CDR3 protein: CASSLLAGSTDTQYF
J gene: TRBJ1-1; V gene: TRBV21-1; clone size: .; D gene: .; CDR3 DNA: TGTGCCAGCAACCCACAGGGTCGAACTGAAGCTTTCTTT; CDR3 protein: CASNPQGRTEAFF
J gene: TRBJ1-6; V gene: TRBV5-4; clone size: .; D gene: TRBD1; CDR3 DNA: TGTGCCAGCAGCTCCCGGGACAGGGGGCCCGTCTCCTATAATTCACCCCTCCACTTT; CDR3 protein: CASSSRDRGPVSYNSPLHF
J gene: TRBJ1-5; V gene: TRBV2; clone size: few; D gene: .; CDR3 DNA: TGTGCCAGCAGGAGGGAATACTCTAGCAATCAGCCCCAGCATTTT; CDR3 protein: CASRREYSSNQPQHF
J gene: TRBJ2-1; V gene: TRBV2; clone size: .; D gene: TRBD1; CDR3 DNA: TGTGCCAGCAGTGATGGTTGGGGACAGGGGGCGAAGAATGAGCAGTTCTTC; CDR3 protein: CASSDGWGQGAKNEQFF
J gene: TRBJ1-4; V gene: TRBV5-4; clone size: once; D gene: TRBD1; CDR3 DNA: TGTGCCAGCAGCCCGGGACAGAATAATGAAAAACTGTTTTTT; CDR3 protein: CASSPGQNNEKLFF
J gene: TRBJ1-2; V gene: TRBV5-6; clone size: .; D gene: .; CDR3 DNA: TGTGCCAGCAGCCACCCCCGGGGGGCGAACTATGGCTACACCTTC; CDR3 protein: CASSHPRGANYGYTF
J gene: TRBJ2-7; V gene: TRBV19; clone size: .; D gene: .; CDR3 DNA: TGTGCCAGTAGTATAGGCGTCCCAACCTACGAGCAGTACTTC; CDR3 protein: CASSIGVPTYEQYF
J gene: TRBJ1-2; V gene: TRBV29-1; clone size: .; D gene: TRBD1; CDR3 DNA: TGCAGCGCCGGGACAGGGGGCCACTATGGCTACACCTTC; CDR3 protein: CSAGTGGHYGYTF
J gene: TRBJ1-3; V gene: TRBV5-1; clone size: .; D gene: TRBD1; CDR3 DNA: TGCGCCAGCAGCTTGGATTGGACAGGGTCCTCTGGAAACACCATATATTTT; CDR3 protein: CASSLDWTGSSGNTIYF
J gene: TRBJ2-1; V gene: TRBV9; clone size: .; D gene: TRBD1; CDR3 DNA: TGTGCCAGCAGTCCGGACAGGATATCCTACAATGAGCAGTTCTTC; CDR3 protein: CASSPDRISYNEQFF
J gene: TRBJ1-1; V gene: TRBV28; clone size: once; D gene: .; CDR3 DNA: TGTGCCAGCAGTTTGGAGGGAAAGGACACTGAAGCTTTCTTT; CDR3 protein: CASSLEGKDTEAFF
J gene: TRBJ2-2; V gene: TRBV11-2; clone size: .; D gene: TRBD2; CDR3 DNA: TGTGCCAGCAGCTTATTTGCGGGAGGGCCTTCCGTCGGGGAGCTGTTTTTT; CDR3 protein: CASSLFAGGPSVGELFF
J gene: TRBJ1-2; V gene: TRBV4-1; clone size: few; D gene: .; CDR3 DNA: TGCGCCAGCAGCCCGTCGGGGGGCAACTATGGCTACACCTTC; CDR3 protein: CASSPSGGNYGYTF
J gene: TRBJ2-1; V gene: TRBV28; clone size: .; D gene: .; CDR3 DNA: TGTGCCAGCAGCACGCTCGTGGGGGGCAATGAGCAGTTCTTC; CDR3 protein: CASSTLVGGNEQFF
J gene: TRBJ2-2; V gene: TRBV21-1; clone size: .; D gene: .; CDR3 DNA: TGTGCCAGCTGGCGGGGTACAGCTCCTCGGGGGGAGCTGTTTTTT; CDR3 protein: CASWRGTAPRGELFF